This T cell receptor beta chain appears in the sequencing data of a study of vaccination effects on CD4 cells after COVID-19. Study-wide context: A couple of convalescent donors provided samples 16 days and one week before vaccination. Findings of the study overall: Only a few convalescent patients and no early post-infection timepoints featured in the study. For convalescents, most of the spike-reactive clones seen post-vaccine were new vaccine-induced clones.

ViraFEST expansion of antigen-specific CD4+ T cells with viral peptide pools preceded sequencing. At the end of roughly ten days of culture, CD4+ T cells were isolated. By PCR, the person was confirmed to have had SARS-CoV-2 infection between March and December 2020. The authors replaced half the medium with IL-2 medium on days 3 and 7. Concerning this clone itself: Its antigen is currently unknown.

Measured with immunoSEQ multiplex PCR; TCRdb has only the in-frame clones, and not every one. The sample includes tens of thousands of clones, roughly 74% of them seen just once. CDR3 length equals 15 residues. Germline CDR1 is SGHRS and CDR2 is YFSETQ. V was pared by 4 bases and J by 4 bases, with 16 bases between. Sequencing was performed on CD4+ T cells from PBMCs cultured with a peptide pool, taken before COVID-19 vaccination. This receptor was identified in a human donor who had a prior SARS-CoV-2 infection. The J gene is TRBJ2-3, the V gene TRBV5-1, with D possibly being TRBD2 (6 bases). The CDR3 sequence: CASSLGTLGADTQYF. CDR3 nucleotide sequence: TGCGCCAGCAGCCTCGGGACTTTGGGGGCAGATACGCAGTATTTT.